This T cell receptor (beta chain) is from a study of blood T cell repertoires in COVID-19. In the source study's methods: Amplification from reference gene primers served as the basis for estimated nucleated cell counts. Profiled with immunoSEQ multiplex PCR; TCRdb holds only in-frame clones, not every one. V and J calls and clone size come straight from that table; D and trimming were deduced from the DNA. The sample lists more than 150,000 clones, about nine tenths occurring once. Material: peripheral blood. This sequence was found in a man in his forties with acute or convalescent COVID-19.

The CDR3 coding sequence is TGTGCCAGCAGCTCTCCCTCCTCCTACGAGCAGTACTTC. It codes for CASSSPSSYEQYF. The V and J genes are TRBV7-9 and TRBJ2-7, with D unclear. Germline V gives CDR1 SEHNR, CDR2 FQNEAQ (reference sequence). The CDR3 is 13 amino acids. Trimming pared 4 bases from V and 0 bases from J, leaving 7 bases between.